The rows below give T cell receptor beta chains drawn from one sample of a study of T cell changes during pregnancy in multiple sclerosis. Clones were sequenced by immunoSEQ multiplex PCR, and TCRdb holds only the in-frame ones, with some missing. Of 30,000 to 45,000 clones in the sample, 80% to 95% were seen once. Sequenced material: CD8+ T cells from peripheral blood mononuclear cells, taken in the first trimester of pregnancy. These receptors all come from a female donor with multiple sclerosis, enrolled in a pregnancy study. The CDR3 runs from the conserved cysteine through the conserved F or W. The D gene is left open where the match is weak. Only part of the rows carry a size: once, few, many, or a class if the clone is expanded.

len,v_gene,abundance,d_gene,j_gene,CDR3aa,CDR3nt
13,TRBV27,NA,NA,TRBJ2-7,CASSFTGTYEQYF,TGTGCCAGCAGTTTTACAGGAACCTACGAGCAGTACTTC
14,TRBV9,NA,NA,TRBJ1-6,CASSVASGGSPLHF,TGTGCCAGCAGCGTAGCCTCCGGGGGTTCACCCCTCCACTTT
14,TRBV18,NA,TRBD1,TRBJ2-7,CASSPGQGPQEQYF,TGTGCCAGCTCTCCGGGACAGGGGCCACAAGAGCAGTACTTC
15,TRBV5-6,NA,NA,TRBJ2-7,CASSYGTGGAYEQYF,TGTGCCAGCAGTTATGGAACAGGGGGGGCCTACGAGCAGTACTTC
19,TRBV19,NA,NA,TRBJ1-2,CASSTPATFPHVASYGYTF,TGTGCCAGTAGCACACCGGCGACCTTCCCCCATGTGGCTAGCTATGGCTACACCTTC
11,TRBV21-1,NA,NA,TRBJ2-7,CANRGTYEQYF,TGTGCCAATCGGGGGACCTACGAGCAGTACTTC
14,TRBV4-1,NA,TRBD2,TRBJ2-3,CASSLAGATDTQYF,TGCGCCAGCAGCCTAGCGGGGGCCACAGATACGCAGTATTTT
14,TRBV2,NA,NA,TRBJ1-2,CASSEFGDPPGYTF,TGTGCCAGCAGTGAATTCGGGGATCCTCCCGGCTACACCTTC
13,TRBV5-6,NA,NA,TRBJ2-7,CASSGRETYEQYF,TGTGCCAGCAGCGGCAGGGAAACCTACGAGCAGTACTTC
14,TRBV19,NA,NA,TRBJ2-3,CASSVLGNTDTQYF,TGTGCCAGTAGTGTACTAGGAAACACAGATACGCAGTATTTT
13,TRBV9,NA,NA,TRBJ1-2,CASLGDRSAGYTF,TGTGCCAGCCTAGGGGATCGGAGCGCTGGCTACACCTTC
17,TRBV4-1,NA,NA,TRBJ1-4,CASSQDGSGGAGEKLFF,TGCGCCAGCAGCCAAGATGGGTCGGGGGGGGCCGGAGAAAAACTGTTTTTT
14,TRBV5-6,once,NA,TRBJ1-5,CANSLMSGNQPQHF,TGTGCCAACAGCTTGATGTCTGGCAATCAGCCCCAGCATTTT
13,TRBV13,NA,TRBD1,TRBJ2-7,CASSPRGSYEQYF,TGTGCCAGCAGCCCCAGGGGGAGCTACGAGCAGTACTTC
14,TRBV19,NA,NA,TRBJ1-2,CASAPATGGYGYTF,TGTGCCAGTGCCCCCGCGACAGGTGGCTATGGCTACACCTTC
12,TRBV10-3,NA,TRBD2,TRBJ2-1,CASERGSGEQFF,TGTGCCTCTGAGCGGGGGAGTGGTGAGCAGTTCTTC
15,TRBV4-1,NA,TRBD2,TRBJ2-2,CASSLSGLDTGELFF,TGCGCCAGCAGCCTTAGCGGGTTAGACACCGGGGAGCTGTTTTTT
15,TRBV4-2,NA,TRBD1,TRBJ2-5,CASSQDEGAAETQYF,TGTGCCAGCAGCCAAGATGAGGGGGCGGCGGAGACCCAGTACTTC
13,TRBV5-1,NA,NA,TRBJ2-7,CASSLPGTPEQYF,TGCGCCAGCAGCCTGCCCGGGACACCCGAGCAGTACTTC
14,TRBV6-1,NA,NA,TRBJ1-5,CASSDPLSNQPQHF,TGTGCCAGCAGTGACCCTCTTAGCAATCAGCCCCAGCATTTT
16,TRBV2,NA,NA,TRBJ2-2,CASSGGGGALTGELFF,TGTGCCAGCAGTGGGGGTGGGGGGGCCTTGACCGGGGAGCTGTTTTTT
12,TRBV6-5,NA,NA,TRBJ1-2,CASWGGSGGYTF,TGTGCCAGCTGGGGGGGGAGTGGGGGCTACACCTTC
13,TRBV11-2,NA,TRBD1,TRBJ2-7,CASSFGQGGEQYF,TGTGCCAGCAGCTTCGGACAGGGAGGCGAGCAGTACTTC
15,TRBV14,NA,NA,TRBJ2-7,CASSQELSAYYEQYF,TGTGCCAGCAGCCAAGAATTATCCGCGTACTACGAGCAGTACTTC
15,TRBV5-6,NA,NA,TRBJ2-7,CASSLGALSSYEQYF,TGTGCCAGCAGCTTGGGGGCCCTGAGCTCCTACGAGCAGTACTTC
13,TRBV6-5,NA,NA,TRBJ2-3,CASTTASTDTQYF,TGTGCCAGCACTACAGCTAGCACAGATACGCAGTATTTT
20,TRBV9,NA,NA,TRBJ1-2,CASSPTMWGNANESPYGYTF,TGTGCCAGCAGCCCGACCATGTGGGGCAATGCTAACGAATCCCCCTATGGCTACACCTTC
16,TRBV4-1,NA,TRBD1,TRBJ1-1,CASSQEAGTGGHEAFF,TGCGCCAGCAGCCAAGAGGCCGGGACAGGGGGCCACGAAGCTTTCTTT
18,TRBV7-3,NA,TRBD2,TRBJ2-1,CASSLTSGGYLSYNEQFF,TGTGCCAGCAGTCTGACTAGCGGGGGGTACCTCTCCTACAATGAGCAGTTCTTC
15,TRBV6-5,NA,NA,TRBJ2-1,CASATGGPGVNEQFF,TGTGCCAGTGCCACCGGGGGGCCTGGTGTCAATGAGCAGTTCTTC
15,TRBV6-5,NA,TRBD2,TRBJ2-5,CASSYGPGGTETQYF,TGTGCCAGCAGTTATGGCCCCGGGGGGACGGAGACCCAGTACTTC
16,TRBV7-2,NA,NA,TRBJ1-5,CASSLEGEFSNQPQHF,TGTGCCAGCAGCTTAGAGGGAGAATTTAGCAATCAGCCCCAGCATTTT
12,TRBV29-1,NA,NA,TRBJ1-2,CSAWEFNYGYTF,TGCAGCGCATGGGAGTTTAACTATGGCTACACCTTC
12,TRBV27,NA,NA,TRBJ1-1,CASSLNRGEAFF,TGTGCCAGCAGTTTAAATCGGGGTGAAGCTTTCTTT
17,TRBV10-1,once,NA,TRBJ2-3,CASSVGAMGSSTDTQYF,TGCGCCAGCAGTGTGGGAGCGATGGGCTCTAGCACAGATACGCAGTATTTT
17,TRBV29-1,NA,TRBD2,TRBJ2-3,CSVESWEAGGSTDTQYF,TGCAGCGTTGAATCCTGGGAGGCGGGGGGAAGCACAGATACGCAGTATTTT
14,TRBV19,NA,TRBD1,TRBJ2-3,CASEGQGITDTQYF,TGTGCCAGTGAGGGACAGGGTATCACAGATACGCAGTATTTT
13,TRBV13,NA,TRBD1,TRBJ1-2,CASSSQGVNGYTF,TGTGCCAGCAGCTCCCAGGGGGTAAACGGCTACACCTTC
14,TRBV5-1,NA,TRBD1,TRBJ1-1,CASSGGTENTEAFF,TGCGCCAGCAGCGGCGGGACAGAGAACACTGAAGCTTTCTTT
15,TRBV12-5,once,TRBD1,TRBJ1-3,CASGLQGAYGNTIYF,TGTGCTAGTGGTTTGCAGGGGGCATATGGAAACACCATATATTTT